This T cell receptor (beta chain) was retrieved from a study of shared clonotypes between healthy human individuals. A remark on this clone: The target antigen is unknown.

Donors, healthy HIV-negative adults, lacked recent acute infections or vaccinations. Study-level points and caveats: Even with large depth, rarefaction showed that sorted-subset sequencing was incomplete. Memory subsets had estimated richness that was generally smaller than that of naive subsets.

Produced via immunoSEQ multiplex PCR; TCRdb's table is partial and in-frame only. The top ten clones hold about 1.5% of a sample with about 1 million clones, under 80% of them seen once. This CDR3 spans 16 amino acids. The germline V gene encodes CDR1 MNHNS and CDR2 SASEGT. The junction had 5 bases not matched to a gene; V was cut back by 0 bases and J by 6 bases. The chain carries TRBV6-1 and TRBJ2-4; the match to TRBD1 covers 10 bases. Material: memory CD4+ T cells sorted from blood. Stated subset: CD45RA-negative fraction. This sequence was found in a man between 18 and 35 years old in good health. CDR3 residues: CASSEATGQGGNIQYF. CDR3 DNA: TGTGCCAGCAGTGAAGCTACAGGACAGGGGGGAAACATTCAGTACTTC.